This T cell receptor beta chain came from a study of T-cell memory formation after mild COVID-19. Barcoded TCR alpha and TCR beta cDNA libraries with UMIs came from 5'RACE using constant-segment primers. TCRdb recomputed calls from the 5' RACE reads with MiXCR, one row per CDR3 protein. This sample has about 180,000 distinct CDR3 sequences, with 18% found just once. This CDR3 has 10 residues. The germline gives CDR1 LGHDT, CDR2 YNNKEL (reference sequence). Trimming removed 0 bases from V and 7 bases from J, with 0 bases in between. Study-wide findings and caveats: Contracting clones from day 15 to 85 showed balanced CD4/CD8; later expanders favored CD4+. Second-wave clones with a day 37 peak had unconfirmed SARS-CoV-2 specificity. Largely, contracting CD4+ clones fell within CM and EM, and contracting CD8+ clones within EMRA.

This clonotype was recorded many times. The antigen is undetermined. The origin of this receptor is a man younger than 35 who had mild COVID-19 (a few samples of this study predate the infection). Cell type and time point are not known. The sequenced sample consisted of PBMCs or a T cell subset sorted from them (not recorded which). The chain combines TRBV3-1 with TRBJ2-5; no firm D call. The CDR3 loop reads CASSQETQYF. CDR3 nucleotide sequence: TGTGCCAGCAGCCAAGAGACCCAGTACTTC.